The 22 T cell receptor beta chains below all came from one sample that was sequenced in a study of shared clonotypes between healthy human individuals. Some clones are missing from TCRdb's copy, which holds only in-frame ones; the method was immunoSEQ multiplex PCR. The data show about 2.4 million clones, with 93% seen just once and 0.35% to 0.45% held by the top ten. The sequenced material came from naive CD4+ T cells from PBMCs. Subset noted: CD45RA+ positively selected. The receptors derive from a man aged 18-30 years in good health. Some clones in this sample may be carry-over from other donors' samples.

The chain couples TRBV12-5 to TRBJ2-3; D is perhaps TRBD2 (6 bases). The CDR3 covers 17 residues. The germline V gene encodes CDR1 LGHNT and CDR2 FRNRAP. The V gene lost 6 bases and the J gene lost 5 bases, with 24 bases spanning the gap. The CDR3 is CASGIGLSSDGEDTQYF. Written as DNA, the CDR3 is TGTGCTAGTGGAATAGGGCTTTCTAGCGACGGTGAAGATACGCAGTATTTT.

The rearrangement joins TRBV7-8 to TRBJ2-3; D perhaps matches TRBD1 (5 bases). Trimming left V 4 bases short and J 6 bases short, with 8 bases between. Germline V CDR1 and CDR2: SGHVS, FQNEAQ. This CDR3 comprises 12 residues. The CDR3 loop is CASSWGRDTQYF. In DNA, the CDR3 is TGTGCCAGCAGCTGGGGCAGGGATACGCAGTATTTT.

CDR3 coding DNA: TGCGCCAGCAGCTTGGTGGCAGGGGGATATGGCTACACCTTC. Amino acid sequence: CASSLVAGGYGYTF. The chain joins TRBV5-1 to TRBJ1-2, with 7 bases fitting TRBD1. This CDR3 has 14 residues. The ends lost 0 bases at V and 5 bases at J; junction bases unmatched: 4. The V gene's germline CDR1 is SGHRS and CDR2 YFSETQ.

CDR3 sequence (DNA): TGTGCCAGCAGCGTAGTAGCGGGAGGCACAAGGGGGGAGCTGTTTTTT. The encoded protein is CASSVVAGGTRGELFF. The chain combines TRBV9 with TRBJ2-2; 10 bases are a match to TRBD2. The germline gives CDR1 SGDLS, CDR2 YYNGEE. With V trimmed by 0 bases and J by 8 bases, 7 bases remained unmatched. The CDR3 is 16 amino acids.

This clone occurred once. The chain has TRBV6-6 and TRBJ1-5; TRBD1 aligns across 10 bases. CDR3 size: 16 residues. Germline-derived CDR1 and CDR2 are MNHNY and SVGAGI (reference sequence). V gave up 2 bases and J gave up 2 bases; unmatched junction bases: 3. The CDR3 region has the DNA TGTGCCAGCAGTTACGCCGGGACAGGGGGCAATCAGCCCCAGCATTTT. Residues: CASSYAGTGGNQPQHF.

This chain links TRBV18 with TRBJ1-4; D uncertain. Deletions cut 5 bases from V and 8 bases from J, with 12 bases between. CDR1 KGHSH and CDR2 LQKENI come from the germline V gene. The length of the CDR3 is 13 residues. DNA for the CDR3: TGTGCCAGCTCATTTATAACACGAGAAAAACTGTTTTTT. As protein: CASSFITREKLFF.

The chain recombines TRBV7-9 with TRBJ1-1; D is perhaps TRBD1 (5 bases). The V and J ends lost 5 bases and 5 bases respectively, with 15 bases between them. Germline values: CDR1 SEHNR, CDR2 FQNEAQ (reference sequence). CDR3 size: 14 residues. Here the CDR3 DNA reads TGTGCCAGCAGCCCGATACGGGGGGGAACTGAAGCTTTCTTT. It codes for CASSPIRGGTEAFF. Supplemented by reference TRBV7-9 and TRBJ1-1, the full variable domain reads DTGVSQNPRHKITKRGQNVTFRCDPISEHNRLYWYRQTLGQGPEFLTYFQNEAQLEKSRLLSDRFSAERPKGSFSTLEIQRTEQGDSAMYLCASSPIRGGTEAFFGQGTRLTVV.

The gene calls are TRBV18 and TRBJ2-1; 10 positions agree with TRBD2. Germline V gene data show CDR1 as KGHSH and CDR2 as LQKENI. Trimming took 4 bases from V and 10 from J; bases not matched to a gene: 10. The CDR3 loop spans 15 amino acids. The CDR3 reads CASSQAAGGIGEQFF. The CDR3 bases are TGTGCCAGCTCACAGGCAGCGGGAGGGATAGGCGAGCAGTTCTTC. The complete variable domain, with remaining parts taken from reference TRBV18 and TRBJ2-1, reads NAGVMQNPRHLVRRRGQEARLRCSPMKGHSHVYWYRQLPEEGLKFMVYLQKENIIDESGMPKERFSAEFPKEGPSILRIQQVVRGDSAAYFCASSQAAGGIGEQFFGPGTRLTVL.

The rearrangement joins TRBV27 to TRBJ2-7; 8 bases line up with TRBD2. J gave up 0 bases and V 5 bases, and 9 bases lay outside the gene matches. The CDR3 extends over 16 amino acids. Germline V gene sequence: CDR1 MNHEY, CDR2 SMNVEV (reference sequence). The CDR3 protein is CASSPRTSSSSYEQYF. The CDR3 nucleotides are TGTGCCAGCAGTCCTCGGACTAGCTCCTCCTCCTACGAGCAGTACTTC.

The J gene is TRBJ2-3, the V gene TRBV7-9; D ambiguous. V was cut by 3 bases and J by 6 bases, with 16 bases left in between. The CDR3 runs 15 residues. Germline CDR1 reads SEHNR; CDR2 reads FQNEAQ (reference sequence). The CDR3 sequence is CASSFTGLMGDTQYF. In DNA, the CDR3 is TGTGCCAGCAGCTTTACGGGCCTAATGGGGGATACGCAGTATTTT.

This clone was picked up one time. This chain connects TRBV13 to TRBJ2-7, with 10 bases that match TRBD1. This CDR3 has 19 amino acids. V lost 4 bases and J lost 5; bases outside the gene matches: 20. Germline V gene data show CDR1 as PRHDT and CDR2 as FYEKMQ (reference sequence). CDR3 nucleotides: TGTGCCAGCAGCTCAACCTTAGGAGACCGGACAGGGGGTGGCCACGAGCAGTACTTC. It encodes CASSSTLGDRTGGGHEQYF.

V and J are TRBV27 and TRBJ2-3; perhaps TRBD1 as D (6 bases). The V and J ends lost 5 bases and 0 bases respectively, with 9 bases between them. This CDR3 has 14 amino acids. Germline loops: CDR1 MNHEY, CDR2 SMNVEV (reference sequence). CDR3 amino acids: CASSGQRSTDTQYF. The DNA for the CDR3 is TGTGCCAGCAGTGGACAGAGAAGCACAGATACGCAGTATTTT.

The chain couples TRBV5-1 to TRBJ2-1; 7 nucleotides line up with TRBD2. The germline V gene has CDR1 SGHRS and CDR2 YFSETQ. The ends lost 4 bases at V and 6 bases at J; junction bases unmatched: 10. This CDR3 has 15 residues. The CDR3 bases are TGCGCCAGCAGCGTCCGGCAGGGAGGGTTCAATGAGCAGTTCTTC. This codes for CASSVRQGGFNEQFF.

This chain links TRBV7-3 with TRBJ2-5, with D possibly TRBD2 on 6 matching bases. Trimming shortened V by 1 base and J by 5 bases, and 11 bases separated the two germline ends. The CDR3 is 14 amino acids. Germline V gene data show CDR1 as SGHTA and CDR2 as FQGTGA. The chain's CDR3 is CASSLIGGDETQYF. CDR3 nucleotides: TGTGCCAGCAGCTTAATCGGGGGAGACGAGACCCAGTACTTC.

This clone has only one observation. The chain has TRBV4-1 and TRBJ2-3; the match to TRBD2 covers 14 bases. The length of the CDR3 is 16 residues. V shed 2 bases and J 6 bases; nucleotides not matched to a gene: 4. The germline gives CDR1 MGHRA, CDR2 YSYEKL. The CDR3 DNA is TGCGCCAGCAGCCAACATGGGACTAGCGGGAGTGATACGCAGTATTTT. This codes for CASSQHGTSGSDTQYF.

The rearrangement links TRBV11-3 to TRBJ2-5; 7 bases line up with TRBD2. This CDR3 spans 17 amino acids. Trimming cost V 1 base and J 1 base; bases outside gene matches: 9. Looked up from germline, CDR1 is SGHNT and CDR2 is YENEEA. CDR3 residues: CASSLGAGLVVQETQYF. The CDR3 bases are TGTGCCAGCAGCTTAGGAGCGGGATTAGTGGTCCAAGAGACCCAGTACTTC.

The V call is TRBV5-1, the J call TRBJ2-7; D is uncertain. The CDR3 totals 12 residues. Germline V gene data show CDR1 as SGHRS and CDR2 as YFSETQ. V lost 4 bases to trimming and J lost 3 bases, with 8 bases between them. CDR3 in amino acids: CASSQTLYEQYF. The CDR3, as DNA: TGCGCCAGCAGCCAAACCCTCTACGAGCAGTACTTC.

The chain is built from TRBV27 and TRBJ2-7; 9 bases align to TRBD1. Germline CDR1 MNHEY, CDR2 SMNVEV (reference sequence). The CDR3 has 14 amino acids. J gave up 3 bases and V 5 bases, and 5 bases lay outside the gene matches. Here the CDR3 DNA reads TGTGCCAGCAGTCGACAGGGGGTAGGCTACGAGCAGTACTTC. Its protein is CASSRQGVGYEQYF.

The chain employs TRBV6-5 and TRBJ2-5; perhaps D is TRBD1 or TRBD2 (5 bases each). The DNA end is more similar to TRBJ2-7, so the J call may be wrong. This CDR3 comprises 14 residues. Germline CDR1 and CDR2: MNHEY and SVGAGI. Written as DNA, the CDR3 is TGTGCCAGCAGTTACGGTGGGACGGCCTACGAGCAGTACTTC. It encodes CASSYGGTAYEQYF.

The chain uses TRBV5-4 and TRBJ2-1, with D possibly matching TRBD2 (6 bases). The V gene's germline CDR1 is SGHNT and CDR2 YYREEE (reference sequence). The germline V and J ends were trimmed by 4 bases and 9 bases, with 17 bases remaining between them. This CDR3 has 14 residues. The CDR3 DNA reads TGTGCCAGCAGCCATGGATCGGGAGTCGTTGAGCAGTTCTTC. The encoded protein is CASSHGSGVVEQFF.

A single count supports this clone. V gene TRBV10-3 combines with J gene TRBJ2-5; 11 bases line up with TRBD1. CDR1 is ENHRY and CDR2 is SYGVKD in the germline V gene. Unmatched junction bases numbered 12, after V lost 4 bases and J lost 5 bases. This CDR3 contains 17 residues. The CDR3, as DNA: TGTGCCATCAGTGCTCTTCCGGGACAGGGGGATTTGGAGACCCAGTACTTC. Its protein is CAISALPGQGDLETQYF.

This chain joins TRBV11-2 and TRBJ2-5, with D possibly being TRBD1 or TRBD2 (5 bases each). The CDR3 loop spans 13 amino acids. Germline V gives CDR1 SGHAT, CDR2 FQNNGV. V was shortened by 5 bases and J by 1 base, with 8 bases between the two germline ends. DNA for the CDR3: TGTGCCAGCAGCGGGGACGTCCAAGAGACCCAGTACTTC. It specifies CASSGDVQETQYF.